Below, 26 T cell receptor beta chains from the same sample are listed, as sequenced in a study of CD8+CD57+ T cells in acquired aplastic anemia. The template used for profiling TCR beta VDJ and CDR3 was genomic DNA. TCRdb reprocessed the reads with MiXCR, giving one entry per CDR3 protein. The top ten hold 25% to 30% of the sample, which has approximately 130,000 distinct CDR3 sequences, about 60% seen once. An expansion of CD8+CD57+ cells by flow cytometry had been shown in patients chosen for sequencing. Sequenced sample: sorted CD4+, CD8+, or CD8+CD57+ T cells (not recorded which) from PBMCs. The receptors shown here come from a human donor with aplastic anemia.

This clonotype was picked up many times. V gene TRBV7-8 combines with J gene TRBJ2-1; TRBD2 aligns across 10 bases. This CDR3 comprises 16 residues. V dropped 5 bases and J dropped 1; count of bases not matched to a gene: 5. CDR1 SGHVS and CDR2 FQNEAQ come from the germline V gene. CDR3 in amino acids: CASSPSSGGSYNEQFF. DNA for the CDR3: TGTGCCAGCAGCCCATCTAGCGGGGGTTCCTACAATGAGCAGTTCTTC.

Written as DNA, the CDR3 is TGTGCCACCAGTCGCTACCTACCACATGGAGGGACTTACGAGCAGTACTTC. It translates to CATSRYLPHGGTYEQYF. The chain joins TRBV15 to TRBJ2-7; D might be TRBD2 (6 bases). Germline CDR1 LNHNV, CDR2 YYDKDF (reference sequence). The CDR3 has 17 residues. Trimming removed 6 bases at V and 4 bases at J, with 25 bases between.

The rearrangement links TRBV10-3 to TRBJ2-1; the D gene is possibly TRBD1 (6 bases). The CDR3 has 15 residues. V was shortened by 1 base and J by 7 bases, with 14 bases between the two germline ends. CDR1 ENHRY and CDR2 SYGVKD come from the germline V gene. This chain's CDR3 is CAISEFGDTGNEQFF. In DNA form, the CDR3 reads TGTGCCATCAGTGAGTTTGGGGACACGGGGAATGAGCAGTTCTTC.

Within the sample, this clonotype is medium-sized (0.01 to 0.1%). The chain joins TRBV20-1 to TRBJ2-3; the D is unclear. CDR3 length: 12 residues. The V gene lost 6 bases and the J gene lost 6 bases, with 13 bases spanning the gap. Looked up from germline, CDR1 is DFQATT and CDR2 is SNEGSKA (reference sequence). In nucleotides, the CDR3 is TGCAGTGCCCTTCCCACGGTTGATACGCAGTATTTT. It encodes CSALPTVDTQYF.

The chain joins TRBV20-1 to TRBJ1-4, with D possibly matching TRBD1 (5 bases). V was cut by 5 bases and J by 5 bases, with 18 bases left in between. CDR1 is DFQATT and CDR2 is SNEGSKA in the germline V gene (reference sequence). The CDR3 extends over 15 amino acids. For the CDR3, the DNA is TGCAGTGCTCCAAAAGACAGTAGCGCCAATGAAAAACTGTTTTTT. It is translated as CSAPKDSSANEKLFF.

The rearrangement joins TRBV2 to TRBJ2-1; 9 bases are a match to TRBD1. Germline CDR1 is SNHLY and CDR2 is FYNNEI. CDR3 length equals 15 residues. V was pared by 5 bases and J by 0 bases, with 2 bases of the junction left unmatched. CDR3 region: CASSPTGGSYNEQFF. The CDR3 DNA follows: TGTGCCAGCAGTCCGACAGGGGGCTCCTACAATGAGCAGTTCTTC. Based on the CDR3 plus reference TRBV2 and TRBJ2-1, the full variable domain is EPEVTQTPSHQVTQMGQEVILRCVPISNHLYFYWYRQILGQKVEFLVSFYNNEISEKSEIFDDQFSVERPDGSNFTLKIRSTKLEDSAMYFCASSPTGGSYNEQFFGPGTRLTVL.

V is TRBV2 and J is TRBJ1-3, with 9 positions matching TRBD1. In germline, CDR1 is SNHLY, CDR2 FYNNEI. This CDR3 spans 14 amino acids. With V trimmed by 6 bases and J by 5 bases, 5 bases remained unmatched. CDR3 loop: CASRTQGARNTIYF. In DNA, the CDR3 is TGTGCCAGCAGGACACAGGGGGCCCGAAACACCATATATTTT.

This clonotype was counted only a few times. Written as DNA, the CDR3 is TGTGCCACCAGTGATCTAGCGGATACCTACAATGAGCAGTTCTTC. Translated: CATSDLADTYNEQFF. This rearrangement joins TRBV24-1 to TRBJ2-1; 7 bases are shared with TRBD2. V was clipped by 3 bases and J by 2 bases; unmatched bases: 3. The CDR3 covers 15 residues. CDR1 is KGHDR and CDR2 is SFDVKD in the germline V gene.

This rearrangement joins TRBV15 to TRBJ2-7; 7 bases fit TRBD1. Unmatched junction bases numbered 10, after V lost 6 bases and J lost 2 bases. The CDR3 runs to 15 residues. Germline lookup yields CDR1 LNHNV and CDR2 YYDKDF (reference sequence). The CDR3 loop reads CATRETGARPYEQYF. DNA of the CDR3: TGTGCCACCAGAGAAACAGGGGCGCGCCCCTACGAGCAGTACTTC.

As regards this clonotype: This may be a read error: a much more frequent sequence differs by one nucleotide. The chain uses TRBV3-1 and TRBJ1-2, with D possibly matching TRBD1 (6 bases). V gave up 1 base and J gave up 0 bases, with 18 bases separating them. Germline CDR1 reads LGHDT; CDR2 reads YNNKEL (reference sequence). The CDR3 spans 18 residues. CDR3 bases: TGTGCCAGCAGCCAAGGTTACATACAGGGAGAGACTAACTATGGCTACACCTTC. It codes for CASSQGYIQGETNYGYTF.

This chain uses TRBV24-1 with TRBJ2-5; 7 bases agree with TRBD1. This CDR3 has 15 residues. Germline CDR1 KGHDR, CDR2 SFDVKD. After removal of 4 bases from V and 4 bases from J, the junction contained 8 bases not matched to a gene. CDR3 coding DNA: TGTGCCACCAGTGAACCGACAGGGTTGGGAGAGACCCAGTACTTC. This gives the protein CATSEPTGLGETQYF.

The gene calls are TRBV11-1 and TRBJ2-1; 9 positions agree with TRBD2. After removal of 1 base from V and 4 bases from J, the junction contained 8 bases not matched to a gene. CDR1 and CDR2 from the germline V gene are SGHAT and FQDESV (reference sequence). There are 17 residues in the CDR3. CDR3 sequence reads: CASSLDPSGGLYNEQFF. The CDR3 DNA reads as TGTGCCAGCAGCTTAGACCCGAGCGGGGGGCTGTACAATGAGCAGTTCTTC. The full variable domain, in which reference TRBV11-1 and TRBJ2-1 provide the parts outside the CDR3, is EAEVAQSPRYKITEKSQAVAFWCDPISGHATLYWYRQILGQGPELLVQFQDESVVDDSQLPKDRFSAERLKGVDSTLKIQPAELGDSAMYLCASSLDPSGGLYNEQFFGPGTRLTVL.

This clonotype was observed a single time. CDR3 nucleotides: TGCAGCGGGGGCTACGGAGCCACCGGGGAGCTGTTTTTT. This translates into CSGGYGATGELFF. The chain has TRBV29-1 and TRBJ2-2; a possible D gene is TRBD1 (5 bases). Trimming took off 7 bases at V and 4 bases at J, with 13 bases between the two ends. CDR3 length: 13 residues. Germline V gives CDR1 SQVTM, CDR2 ANQGSEA.

The CDR3 bases are TGTGCCATCAGTTACGTGGAGAACACTGAAGCTTTCTTT. It is translated as CAISYVENTEAFF. This chain connects TRBV10-3 to TRBJ1-1; D call uncertain. The CDR3 contains 13 residues. Germline V gene lookup returns CDR1 ENHRY and CDR2 SYGVKD. Trimming stripped 5 bases from V and 1 base from J, with 8 bases between.

The chain couples TRBV2 to TRBJ2-3; D unclear. CDR1 is SNHLY and CDR2 is FYNNEI in the germline V gene. Trimming removed 2 bases at V and 9 bases at J, with 12 bases between. The CDR3 sequence is 13 residues long. The CDR3 loop reads CASSEWGSLTQYF. CDR3 nucleotide sequence: TGTGCCAGCAGTGAATGGGGTAGCCTCACGCAGTATTTT.

For this clonotype: A much more abundant neighbour one base away suggests this may be a read error. The V and J genes are TRBV6-1 and TRBJ1-2, with TRBD1 matching over 7 bases. The CDR3 is 15 amino acids. The V segment lost 1 base and the J segment 4 bases; nucleotides outside the gene matches: 6. The germline V gene has CDR1 MNHNS and CDR2 SASEGT. CDR3 sequence: CASSEVRGRGYGYTF. The CDR3 nucleotides are TGTGCCAGCAGTGAAGTAAGGGGGCGTGGCTATGGCTACACCTTC.

Notes on this clonotype: A read error is possible here, since a much larger clone lies one base away. The chain has TRBV6-1 and TRBJ2-1; 7 bases fit TRBD2. Germline V gene data show CDR1 as MNHNS and CDR2 as SASEGT. With 6 bases clipped from V and 4 bases from J, the junction kept 12 bases outside the gene matches. This CDR3 region has 16 residues. CDR3 nucleotide sequence: TGTGCCAGCAGCCTCAAGGCTAGCGGTGCTTACAATGAGCAGTTCTTC. It translates to CASSLKASGAYNEQFF.

This clonotype occurred a few times. The genes are TRBV7-9 and TRBJ1-1; D not certain. Trimming pared 0 bases from V and 10 bases from J, leaving 3 bases between. The CDR3 has 10 residues. Per the germline V gene, CDR1 is SEHNR and CDR2 is FQNEAQ (reference sequence). The CDR3 loop is CASSLAGAFF. Here the CDR3 DNA reads TGTGCCAGCAGCTTAGCGGGAGCTTTCTTT.

The chain couples TRBV2 to TRBJ2-2; D perhaps matches TRBD2 (7 bases). The CDR3 loop spans 15 amino acids. Germline CDR1 reads SNHLY; CDR2 reads FYNNEI. Trimming took off 7 bases at V and 0 bases at J, with 12 bases between the two ends. The CDR3: CASTKGGANTGELFF. CDR3 nucleotides: TGTGCCAGCACCAAGGGGGGGGCGAACACCGGGGAGCTGTTTTTT.

Worth noting for this clonotype: The germline gene is not matched at one end of the junction; a read error may be the cause. The chain couples TRBV10-3 to TRBJ2-2; D gene ambiguous. Germline CDR1 ENHRY, CDR2 SYGVKD. The CDR3 sequence is 16 residues long. CDR3 nucleotides: TGTGCCATCAGTCCTAGGACCCAGTCGAACGCCGGGGAGCTGTTTTTT. This translates into CAISPRTQSNAGELFF.

The chain is built from TRBV15 and TRBJ2-2; D is possibly TRBD2 (6 bases). CDR3 length: 15 amino acids. Germline CDR1 and CDR2: LNHNV and YYDKDF (reference sequence). The ends were cut back, 4 bases at V and 6 bases at J, with 15 bases in the middle. The CDR3 nucleotides read TGTGCCACCAGCACCTTTTTAGGGACTTCCGGGGAGCTGTTTTTT. Translating gives CATSTFLGTSGELFF.

A remark on this clonotype: The junction does not match germline at one end; this may be a read error. The rearrangement links TRBV19 to TRBJ2-2; D remains unclear. The CDR3 has 8 amino acids. Germline CDR1 and CDR2: LNHDA and SQIVND (reference sequence). The chain's CDR3 is CASSIDGF. The DNA for the CDR3 is TGTGCCAGTAGTATAGACGGTTTT.

The chain recombines TRBV10-3 with TRBJ2-1, with 8 positions matching TRBD1. Germline loops: CDR1 ENHRY, CDR2 SYGVKD. V lost 6 bases to trimming and J lost 0 bases; unmatched junction nucleotides: 7. The CDR3 loop spans 16 amino acids. The CDR3 DNA reads TGTGCCATCAGGGACAGGGACTCGAGCTCCTACAATGAGCAGTTCTTC. It translates to CAIRDRDSSSYNEQFF.

This clonotype was detected a few times. The junction and the germline gene differ at one end; a read error may be behind it. The genes are TRBV7-2 and TRBJ1-1; D is unresolved. CDR3 length: 15 amino acids. The germline V gene encodes CDR1 SGHTA and CDR2 FQGNSA. The CDR3 is CASSLRWAGNAEAFF. The CDR3 coding sequence is TGTGCCAGCAGCTTAAGGTGGGCCGGGAACGCTGAAGCTTTCTTT.

This clonotype was found a few times. The rearrangement uses TRBV20-1 and TRBJ2-7; 16 nucleotides agree with TRBD2. CDR3 size: 17 residues. V trimming: 3 bases; J trimming: 2 bases; junction bases outside the gene matches: 7. Germline CDR1 and CDR2: DFQATT and SNEGSKA (reference sequence). CDR3 in DNA: TGCAGTGCTAGGGGACTAGCGGGAGGGCGTCCCGCCTACGAGCAGTACTTC. Protein sequence: CSARGLAGGRPAYEQYF.

The chain recombines TRBV24-1 with TRBJ2-3; a weak D match, TRBD2 (5 bases). CDR3 length equals 17 residues. Trimming pared 1 base from V and 0 bases from J, leaving 13 bases between. The germline V gene has CDR1 KGHDR and CDR2 SFDVKD. CDR3 region: CATSDFWAEGSTDTQYF. The CDR3 nucleotides are TGTGCCACCAGTGATTTCTGGGCCGAGGGTAGCACAGATACGCAGTATTTT.